This T cell receptor (beta chain) was identified during a study of blood T cell repertoires in COVID-19. Libraries were prepared by immunoSEQ multiplex PCR; TCRdb keeps only in-frame clonotypes and omits some of them. The table shows 140,000 or so clones, with around nine tenths occurring only once. This clone was observed a few times. The germline gives CDR1 SQVTM, CDR2 ANQGSEA. The CDR3 consists of 14 residues. Unmatched junction bases numbered 7, after V lost 4 bases and J lost 4 bases. The gene calls are TRBV29-1 and TRBJ2-5, with TRBD1 matching 9 bases. This TCR came from a human donor in a cohort sampled during active COVID-19. Sequenced input: peripheral blood. CDR3 sequence reads: CSVARTGARETQYF. CDR3 bases: TGCAGCGTTGCCCGGACAGGGGCGAGAGAGACCCAGTACTTC.